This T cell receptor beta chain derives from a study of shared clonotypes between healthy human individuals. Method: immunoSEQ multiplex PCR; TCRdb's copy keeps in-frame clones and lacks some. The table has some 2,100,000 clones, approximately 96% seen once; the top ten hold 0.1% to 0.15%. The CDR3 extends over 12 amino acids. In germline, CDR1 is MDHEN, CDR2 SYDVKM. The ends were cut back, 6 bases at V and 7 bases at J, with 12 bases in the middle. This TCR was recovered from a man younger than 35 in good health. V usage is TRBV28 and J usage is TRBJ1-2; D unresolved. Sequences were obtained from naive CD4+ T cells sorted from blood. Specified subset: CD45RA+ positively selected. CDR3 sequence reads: CASSPLSRGYTF. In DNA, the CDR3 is TGTGCCAGCAGCCCCTTGTCCCGTGGCTACACCTTC.